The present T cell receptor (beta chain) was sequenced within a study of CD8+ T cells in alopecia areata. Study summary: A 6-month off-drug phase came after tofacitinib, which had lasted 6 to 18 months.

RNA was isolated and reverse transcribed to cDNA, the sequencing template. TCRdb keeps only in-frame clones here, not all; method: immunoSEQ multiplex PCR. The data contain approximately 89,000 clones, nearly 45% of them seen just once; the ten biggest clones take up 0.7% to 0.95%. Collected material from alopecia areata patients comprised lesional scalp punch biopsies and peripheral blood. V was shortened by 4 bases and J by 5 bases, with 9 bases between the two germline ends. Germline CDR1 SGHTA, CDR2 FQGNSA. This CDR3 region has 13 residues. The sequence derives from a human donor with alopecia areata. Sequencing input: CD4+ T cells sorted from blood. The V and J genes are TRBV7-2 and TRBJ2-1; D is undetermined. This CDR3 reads CASSYSRDNEQFF. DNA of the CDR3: TGTGCCAGCAGCTATTCTAGGGACAATGAGCAGTTCTTC.